The clone carrying this T cell receptor beta chain was seen many times. Its antigen is not known. Germline V gene lookup returns CDR1 WNHNN and CDR2 SYGVQD (reference sequence). The germline V and J ends were trimmed by 0 bases and 0 bases, with 6 bases remaining between them. CDR3 length: 15 residues. MiXCR, applied by TCRdb to the multiplex PCR reads, yields one record per CDR3 protein. The sample has roughly 20,000 distinct CDR3 sequences, under 35% seen once. These data originate in a study of breast tumors, draining lymph nodes, adjacent tissues. The study, taken as a whole, reports: The lymph node origin of tumor T cells was framed as consistent with a hypothesis, not demonstrated. Tumor TCR diversity was below lymph nodes but above nontumor tissue. Luminal-like breast cancer showed significantly greater tumor-nontumor repertoire similarity than basal-like breast cancer did. Data fit most tumor T cells coming from lymph node, expanding in tumor.

The clonotype was recovered from a female donor with breast cancer. Some clones in this sample may be carry-over from other donors' samples. The specimen sequenced was breast tumor tissue. The gene calls are TRBV10-1 and TRBJ2-1, with a possible D match to TRBD1 (6 bases). The CDR3 loop reads CASSESDSSYNEQFF. The CDR3 DNA sequence: TGCGCCAGCAGTGAGTCGGACAGCTCCTACAATGAGCAGTTCTTC.